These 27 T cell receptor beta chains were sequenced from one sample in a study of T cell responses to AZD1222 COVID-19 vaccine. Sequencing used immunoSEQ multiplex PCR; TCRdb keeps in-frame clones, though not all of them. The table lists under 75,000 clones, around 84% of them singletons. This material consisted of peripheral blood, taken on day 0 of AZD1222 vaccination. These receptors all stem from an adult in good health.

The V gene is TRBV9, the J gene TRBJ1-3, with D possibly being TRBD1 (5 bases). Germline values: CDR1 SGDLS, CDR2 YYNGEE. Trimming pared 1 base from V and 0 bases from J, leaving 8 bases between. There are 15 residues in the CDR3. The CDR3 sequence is CASSVKGLSGNTIYF. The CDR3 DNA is TGTGCCAGCAGCGTAAAGGGGCTCTCTGGAAACACCATATATTTT.

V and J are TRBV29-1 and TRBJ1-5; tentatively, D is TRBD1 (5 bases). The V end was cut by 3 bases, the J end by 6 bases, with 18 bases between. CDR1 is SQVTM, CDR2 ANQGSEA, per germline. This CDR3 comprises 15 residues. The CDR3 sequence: CSVEGDPKDGQPQHF. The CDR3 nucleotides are TGCAGCGTTGAGGGGGACCCCAAGGATGGTCAGCCCCAGCATTTT. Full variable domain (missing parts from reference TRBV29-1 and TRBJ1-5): SAVISQKPSRDICQRGTSLTIQCQVDSQVTMMFWYRQQPGQSLTLIATANQGSEATYESGFVIDKFPISRPNLTFSTLTVSNMSPEDSSIYLCSVEGDPKDGQPQHFGDGTRLSIL.

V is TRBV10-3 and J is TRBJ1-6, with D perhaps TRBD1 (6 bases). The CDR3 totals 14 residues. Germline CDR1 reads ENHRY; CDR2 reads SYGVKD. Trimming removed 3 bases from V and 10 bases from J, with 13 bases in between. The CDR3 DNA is TGTGCCATCAGTGATCAGGGGAGGGTCTCACCCCTCCACTTT. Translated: CAISDQGRVSPLHF.

The CDR3 coding sequence is TGTGCCAGCGGGGGGGGCAATCAGCCCCAGCATTTT. Its protein is CASGGGNQPQHF. J is TRBJ1-5 and V is TRBV12-3 or TRBV12-4; possible D gene TRBD1, 5 bases. Between the trimmed V and J ends, which lost 8 bases and 2 bases, there was a span of 7 bases. The CDR3 is 12 residues long.

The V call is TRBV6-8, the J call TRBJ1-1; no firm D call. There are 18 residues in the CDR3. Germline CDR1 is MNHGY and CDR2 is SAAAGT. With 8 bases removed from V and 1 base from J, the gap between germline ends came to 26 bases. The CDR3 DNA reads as TGTGCCAGCTCGCATAGGATAGGGTTTACGGCTTGGAACACTGAAGCTTTCTTT. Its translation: CASSHRIGFTAWNTEAFF.

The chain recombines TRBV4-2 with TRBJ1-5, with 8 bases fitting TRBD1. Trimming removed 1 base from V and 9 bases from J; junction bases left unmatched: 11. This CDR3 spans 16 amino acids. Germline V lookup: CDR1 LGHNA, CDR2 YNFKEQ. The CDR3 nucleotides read TGTGCCAGCAGCCAAGTGGTACAGGGGGTTGGTAGGCCCCAGCATTTT. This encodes CASSQVVQGVGRPQHF.

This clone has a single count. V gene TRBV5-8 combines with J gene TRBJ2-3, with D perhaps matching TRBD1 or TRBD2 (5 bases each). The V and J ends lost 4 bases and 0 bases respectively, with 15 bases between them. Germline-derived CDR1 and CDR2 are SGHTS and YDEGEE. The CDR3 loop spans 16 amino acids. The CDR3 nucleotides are TGTGCCAGCAGCATAGGGACGACCACTAGCACAGATACGCAGTATTTT. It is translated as CASSIGTTTSTDTQYF.

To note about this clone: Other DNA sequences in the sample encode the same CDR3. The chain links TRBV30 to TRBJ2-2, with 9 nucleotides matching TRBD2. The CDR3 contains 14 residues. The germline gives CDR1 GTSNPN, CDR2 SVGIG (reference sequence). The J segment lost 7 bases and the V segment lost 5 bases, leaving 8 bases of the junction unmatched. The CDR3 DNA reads TGTGCCTGGCGGGGCGGGAGGGCCTTCGGGGAGCTGTTTTTT. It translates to CAWRGGRAFGELFF.

CDR3 DNA sequence: TGTGCCATCAGTGAGTCGGGTAACAGGGATAGCAATCAGCCCCAGCATTTT. Translation: CAISESGNRDSNQPQHF. The rearrangement links TRBV10-3 to TRBJ1-5, with a possible D match to TRBD1 (6 bases). The V and J ends lost 0 bases and 0 bases respectively, with 12 bases between them. The CDR3 covers 17 residues. CDR1 is ENHRY, CDR2 SYGVKD, per germline.

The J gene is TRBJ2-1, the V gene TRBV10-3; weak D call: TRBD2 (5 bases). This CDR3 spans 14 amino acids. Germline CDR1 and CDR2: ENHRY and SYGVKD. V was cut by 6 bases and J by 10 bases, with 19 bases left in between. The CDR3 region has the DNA TGTGCCATCAGACCGGACTCGGCGGGTGAGGAGCAGTTCTTC. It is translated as CAIRPDSAGEEQFF.

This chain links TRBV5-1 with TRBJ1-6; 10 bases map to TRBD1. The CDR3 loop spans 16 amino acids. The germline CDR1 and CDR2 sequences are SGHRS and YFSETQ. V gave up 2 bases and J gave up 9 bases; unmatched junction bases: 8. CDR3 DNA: TGCGCCAGCAGCTTAGGTGCCGGGACAGGGGCTTCACCCCTCCACTTT. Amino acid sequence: CASSLGAGTGASPLHF.

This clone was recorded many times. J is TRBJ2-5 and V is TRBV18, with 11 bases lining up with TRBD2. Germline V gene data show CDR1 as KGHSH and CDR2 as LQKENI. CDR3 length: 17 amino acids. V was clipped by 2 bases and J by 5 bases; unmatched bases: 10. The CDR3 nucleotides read TGTGCCAGCTCACCAACTAGCGGGGGAGCACGAGGGGAGACCCAGTACTTC. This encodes CASSPTSGGARGETQYF.

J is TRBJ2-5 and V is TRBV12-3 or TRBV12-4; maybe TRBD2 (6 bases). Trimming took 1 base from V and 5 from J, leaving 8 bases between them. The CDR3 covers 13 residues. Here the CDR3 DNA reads TGTGCCAGCAGTTTAGGGGGGGTGGAGACCCAGTACTTC. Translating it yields CASSLGGVETQYF.

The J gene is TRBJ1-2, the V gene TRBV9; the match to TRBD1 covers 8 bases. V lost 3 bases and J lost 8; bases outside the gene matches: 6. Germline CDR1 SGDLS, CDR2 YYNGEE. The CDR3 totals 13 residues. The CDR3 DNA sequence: TGTGCCAGCAGCGCAGGACAGGGTAACGGCTACACCTTC. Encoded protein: CASSAGQGNGYTF. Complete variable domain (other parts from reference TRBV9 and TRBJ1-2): DSGVTQTPKHLITATGQRVTLRCSPRSGDLSVYWYQQSLDQGLQFLIQYYNGEERAKGNILERFSAQQFPDLHSELNLSSLELGDSALYFCASSAGQGNGYTFGSGTRLTVV.

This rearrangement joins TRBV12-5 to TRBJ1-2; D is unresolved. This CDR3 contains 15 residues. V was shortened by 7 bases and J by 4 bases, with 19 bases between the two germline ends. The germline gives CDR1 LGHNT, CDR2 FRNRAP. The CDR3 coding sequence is TGTGCTAGTGCCCGCGAGGCAGGAGAACTCTATGGCTACACCTTC. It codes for CASAREAGELYGYTF.

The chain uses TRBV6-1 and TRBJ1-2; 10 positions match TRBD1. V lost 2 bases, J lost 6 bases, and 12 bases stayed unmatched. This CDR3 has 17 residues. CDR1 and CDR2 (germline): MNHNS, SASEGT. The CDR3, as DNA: TGTGCCAGCAGTGAATATTTTTCAAGGGACAGGGGCAATGGCTACACCTTC. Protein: CASSEYFSRDRGNGYTF.

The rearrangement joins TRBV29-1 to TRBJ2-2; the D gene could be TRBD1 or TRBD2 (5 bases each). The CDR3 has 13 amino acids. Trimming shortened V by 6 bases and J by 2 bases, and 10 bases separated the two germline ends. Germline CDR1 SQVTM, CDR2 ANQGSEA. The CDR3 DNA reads TGCAGCGTGGGAGACAGAAACACCGGGGAGCTGTTTTTT. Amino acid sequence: CSVGDRNTGELFF.

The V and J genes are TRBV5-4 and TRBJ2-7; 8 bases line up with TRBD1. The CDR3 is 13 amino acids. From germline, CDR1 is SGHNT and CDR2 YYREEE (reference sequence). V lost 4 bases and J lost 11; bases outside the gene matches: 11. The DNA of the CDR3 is TGTGCCAGCAGCATCTCGGGGACAGGTTCAGAGTACTTC. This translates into CASSISGTGSEYF.

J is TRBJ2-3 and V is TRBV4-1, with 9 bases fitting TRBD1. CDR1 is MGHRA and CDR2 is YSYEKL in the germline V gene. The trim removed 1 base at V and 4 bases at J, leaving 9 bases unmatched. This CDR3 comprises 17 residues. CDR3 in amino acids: CASSQVRGQGEPDTQYF. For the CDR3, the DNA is TGCGCCAGCAGCCAAGTGAGGGGACAGGGAGAACCAGATACGCAGTATTTT.

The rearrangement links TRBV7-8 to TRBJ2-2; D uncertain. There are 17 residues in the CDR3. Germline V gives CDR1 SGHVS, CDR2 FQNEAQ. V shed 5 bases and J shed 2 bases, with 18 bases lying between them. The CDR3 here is CASSLRNFLSNTGELFF. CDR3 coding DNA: TGTGCCAGCAGCCTTAGGAATTTCCTATCAAACACCGGGGAGCTGTTTTTT.

CDR3 protein: CASSIKLAGGSYEQYF. As DNA, the CDR3 is TGTGCCAGTAGTATAAAACTAGCGGGAGGATCCTACGAGCAGTACTTC. V gene TRBV19 combines with J gene TRBJ2-7, with 12 bases aligning to TRBD2. With V trimmed by 2 bases and J by 1 base, 3 bases remained unmatched. CDR3 length equals 16 residues. Looked up from germline, CDR1 is LNHDA and CDR2 is SQIVND (reference sequence).

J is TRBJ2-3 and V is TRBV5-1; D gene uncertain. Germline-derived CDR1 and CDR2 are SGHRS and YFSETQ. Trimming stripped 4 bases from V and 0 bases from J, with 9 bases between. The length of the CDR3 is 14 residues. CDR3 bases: TGCGCCAGCAGCGTCCGAAGTAGCACAGATACGCAGTATTTT. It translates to CASSVRSSTDTQYF. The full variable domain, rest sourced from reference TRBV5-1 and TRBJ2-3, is KAGVTQTPRYLIKTRGQQVTLSCSPISGHRSVSWYQQTPGQGLQFLFEYFSETQRNKGNFPGRFSGRQFSNSRSEMNVSTLELGDSALYLCASSVRSSTDTQYFGPGTRLTVL.

CDR3 bases: TGTGCCAGCAGCTTGGGAGGGGGCGGCTATGGCTACACCTTC. Translated: CASSLGGGGYGYTF. The chain carries TRBV5-6 and TRBJ1-2; 7 bases match TRBD1. There are 14 residues in the CDR3. Trimming removed 0 bases from V and 4 bases from J; junction bases left unmatched: 3. The V gene's germline CDR1 is SGHDT and CDR2 YYEEEE.

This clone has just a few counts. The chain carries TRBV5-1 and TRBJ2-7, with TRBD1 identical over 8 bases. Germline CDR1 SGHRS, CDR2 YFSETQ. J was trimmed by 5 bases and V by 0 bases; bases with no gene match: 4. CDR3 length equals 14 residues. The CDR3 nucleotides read TGCGCCAGCAGCTTGGCCGGACAGGGCGACGAGCAGTACTTC. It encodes CASSLAGQGDEQYF.

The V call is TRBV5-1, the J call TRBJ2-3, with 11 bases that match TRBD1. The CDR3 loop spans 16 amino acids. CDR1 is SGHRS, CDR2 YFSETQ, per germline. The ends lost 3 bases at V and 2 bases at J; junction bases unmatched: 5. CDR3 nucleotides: TGCGCCAGCAGCTGGTGGACAGGGGGCTTCACAGATACGCAGTATTTT. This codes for CASSWWTGGFTDTQYF. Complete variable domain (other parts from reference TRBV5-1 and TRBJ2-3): KAGVTQTPRYLIKTRGQQVTLSCSPISGHRSVSWYQQTPGQGLQFLFEYFSETQRNKGNFPGRFSGRQFSNSRSEMNVSTLELGDSALYLCASSWWTGGFTDTQYFGPGTRLTVL.

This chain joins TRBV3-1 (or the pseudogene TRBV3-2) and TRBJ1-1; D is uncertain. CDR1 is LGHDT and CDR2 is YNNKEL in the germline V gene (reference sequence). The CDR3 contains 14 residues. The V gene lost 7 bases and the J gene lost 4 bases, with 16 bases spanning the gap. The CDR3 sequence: CASTRLTSGTEAFF. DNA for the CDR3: TGTGCCAGCACCCGTCTCACCTCCGGCACTGAAGCTTTCTTT.

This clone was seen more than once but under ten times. CDR3 nucleotide sequence: TGTGCCAGCAGAGACACAGGGAGCTCCTACGAGCAGTACTTC. It yields the protein CASRDTGSSYEQYF. The chain is built from TRBV27 and TRBJ2-7; tentatively, D is TRBD1 (6 bases). The CDR3 is made up of 14 amino acids. Germline lookup yields CDR1 MNHEY and CDR2 SMNVEV (reference sequence). Trimming removed 6 bases at V and 0 bases at J, with 12 bases between.